These T cell receptor beta chains were read from a single sample in a study of radiotherapy plus CTLA-4 blockade in lung cancer. Method: immunoSEQ multiplex PCR; TCRdb's copy keeps in-frame clones and lacks some. The repertoire includes tens of thousands of clones, 85% to 90% of them detected once, and about 0.95% sits in the top ten. The sequencing here drew on peripheral blood, taken from a patient treated with radiotherapy plus ipilimumab. These receptors were collected from a human donor with non-small cell lung cancer who had stable disease on radiotherapy plus ipilimumab. CDR3s include the opening cysteine and the closing phenylalanine or tryptophan. Fields, in order: J gene, CDR3 length, V gene, D gene, clone size, CDR3 protein, CDR3 DNA. D genes are given only for firm matches. Rows give clone size only sometimes, using once, few, many, or a class for an expanded clone.

>TRBJ2-2|14|TRBV7-3|NA|NA
CASSFGGNTGELFF
TGTGCCAGCAGCTTCGGGGGGAACACCGGGGAGCTGTTTTTT
>TRBJ2-7|16|TRBV5-1|TRBD1|NA
CASSSRQGLDPYEQYF
TGCGCCAGCAGCTCTCGACAGGGGCTCGACCCATACGAGCAGTACTTC
>TRBJ2-7|15|TRBV2|NA|NA
CASKGAGRLPYEQYF
TGTGCCAGCAAGGGGGCAGGGAGGCTCCCCTACGAGCAGTACTTC
>TRBJ2-1|16|TRBV5-1|TRBD1|once
CASSSGGTGDYNEQFF
TGCGCCAGCAGTTCCGGCGGGACAGGGGATTACAATGAGCAGTTCTTC
>TRBJ2-3|15|TRBV6-5|TRBD1|NA
CASRPLRDRSSAQYF
TGTGCCAGCAGGCCCCTCCGGGACAGGTCTTCTGCGCAGTATTTT
>TRBJ1-5|13|TRBV18|NA|NA
CASSPGVAQPQHF
TGTGCCAGCTCCCCGGGAGTTGCTCAGCCCCAGCATTTT
>TRBJ2-6|15|TRBV9|NA|NA
CASSVGSSGANVLTF
TGTGCCAGCAGCGTGGGTAGCTCTGGGGCCAACGTCCTGACTTTC
>TRBJ2-1|13|TRBV7-3|TRBD2|NA
CASSLSGFDEQFF
TGTGCCAGCAGCCTTAGCGGGTTCGATGAGCAGTTCTTC
>TRBJ2-2|15|TRBV19|NA|NA
CASTPGLANTGELFF
TGTGCCAGTACCCCGGGGTTGGCGAACACCGGGGAGCTGTTTTTT
>TRBJ2-1|16|TRBV28|TRBD2|once
CASSPRLAGNYNEQFF
TGTGCCAGCAGTCCCCGACTAGCGGGGAATTACAATGAGCAGTTCTTC
>TRBJ1-1|15|TRBV6-1|NA|NA
CASTYQRGMNTEAFF
TGTGCCAGCACCTACCAACGGGGAATGAACACTGAAGCTTTCTTT
>TRBJ2-4|15|TRBV4-2|NA|NA
CASSQEGQGRDIQYF
TGTGCCAGCAGCCAAGAGGGCCAGGGTCGAGACATTCAGTACTTC
>TRBJ2-5|12|TRBV4-1|NA|NA
CASSPTGETQYF
TGCGCCAGCAGCCCTACGGGGGAGACCCAGTACTTC
>TRBJ1-5|14|TRBV10-1|NA|NA
CASSETQGGQPQHF
TGCGCCAGCAGTGAGACACAGGGTGGCCAGCCCCAGCATTTT
>TRBJ1-2|15|TRBV6-1|TRBD1|NA
CASRGQGVWSYGYTF
TGTGCCAGCAGAGGACAGGGGGTATGGAGCTATGGCTACACCTTC
>TRBJ1-2|15|TRBV4-1|TRBD1|once
CASSQASTGFYGYTF
TGCGCCAGCAGCCAAGCCTCGACAGGGTTCTATGGCTACACCTTC
>TRBJ1-1|15|TRBV19|NA|once
CASSFYRVTDTEAFF
TGTGCCAGTAGTTTTTACAGGGTGACGGACACTGAAGCTTTCTTT
>TRBJ1-2|17|TRBV7-8|TRBD1|once
CASSLRGRGLQGAGYTF
TGTGCCAGCAGCTTAAGGGGCCGGGGACTGCAGGGGGCGGGCTACACCTTC
>TRBJ2-7|13|TRBV6-1|NA|NA
CASSTFVGYEQYF
TGTGCCAGCAGTACCTTTGTCGGGTACGAGCAGTACTTC
>TRBJ2-2|16|TRBV2|NA|NA
CASSDSLLGITGELFF
TGTGCCAGCAGTGACTCTTTATTGGGTATCACCGGGGAGCTGTTTTTT
>TRBJ2-7|14|TRBV4-1|NA|NA
CASSQGGRQYEQYF
TGCGCCAGCAGCCAAGGGGGTCGGCAGTACGAGCAGTACTTC
>TRBJ1-5|15|TRBV27|NA|NA
CASSPSPGTIQPQHF
TGTGCCAGCAGCCCTAGCCCCGGGACTATCCAGCCCCAGCATTTT
>TRBJ2-1|13|TRBV18|NA|once
CASSRLSYNEQFF
TGTGCCAGCTCACGACTCTCCTACAATGAGCAGTTCTTC
>TRBJ1-1|15|TRBV19|NA|NA
CASSPRGILNTEAFF
TGTGCCAGTAGTCCTCGCGGGATACTTAACACTGAAGCTTTCTTT
>TRBJ2-4|17|TRBV28|TRBD2|NA
CASSTALTSPAKNIQYF
TGTGCCAGCAGTACCGCCTTGACTAGCCCAGCCAAAAACATTCAGTACTTC
>TRBJ2-1|16|TRBV5-6|NA|NA
CASSLSPREGYNEQFF
TGTGCCAGCAGCTTGAGCCCGCGCGAGGGGTACAATGAGCAGTTCTTC
>TRBJ2-2|16|TRBV28|NA|NA
CASNRGGGGYTGELFF
TGTGCCAGCAATAGGGGAGGGGGCGGCTACACCGGGGAGCTGTTTTTT
>TRBJ1-6|13|TRBV11-2|NA|NA
CASSPRLNSPLHF
TGTGCCAGCAGCCCGCGTCTTAATTCACCCCTCCACTTT
>TRBJ2-1|15|TRBV7-3|TRBD2|few
CASSLSGGAHNEQFF
TGTGCCAGCAGCTTAAGCGGGGGGGCCCACAATGAGCAGTTCTTC
>TRBJ1-5|14|TRBV6-1|NA|NA
CASSEALGYQPQHF
TGTGCCAGCAGTGAAGCTTTGGGATATCAGCCCCAGCATTTT
>TRBJ1-4|16|TRBV5-5|NA|NA
CASSLVNRGDGEKLFF
TGTGCCAGCAGTTTGGTAAATCGGGGGGACGGTGAAAAACTGTTTTTT
>TRBJ2-2|15|TRBV5-8|TRBD1|NA
CASSHETGVPGELFF
TGTGCCAGCAGCCACGAGACAGGGGTTCCCGGGGAGCTGTTTTTT
>TRBJ2-7|19|TRBV4-2|TRBD2|NA
CASSPLGLAGGDLTYEQYF
TGTGCCAGCAGCCCCTTGGGACTAGCGGGAGGGGACCTAACCTACGAGCAGTACTTC
>TRBJ1-2|15|TRBV7-9|NA|NA
CASSLGPGTAYGYTF
TGTGCCAGCAGCTTAGGTCCCGGGACTGCCTATGGCTACACCTTC
>TRBJ2-2|17|TRBV5-1|NA|NA
CASSYSPGTSFVGELFF
TGCGCCAGCAGTTACTCCCCCGGGACTTCCTTTGTCGGGGAGCTGTTTTTT
>TRBJ1-3|15|TRBV5-1|NA|NA
CASSLSGVPGNTIYF
TGCGCCAGCAGCTTGTCAGGGGTTCCTGGAAACACCATATATTTT
>TRBJ1-4|14|TRBV30|TRBD1|NA
CASNADRADEKLFF
TGTGCCTCTAACGCGGACAGGGCAGATGAAAAACTGTTTTTT
>TRBJ1-2|14|TRBV5-1|TRBD1|NA
CASSDHTGGYGYTF
TGCGCCAGCAGCGACCATACAGGGGGGTATGGCTACACCTTC
>TRBJ2-1|16|TRBV14|TRBD2|NA
CASSQLSGGAFNEQFF
TGTGCCAGCAGCCAACTTAGCGGGGGGGCCTTCAATGAGCAGTTCTTC
>TRBJ2-3|14|TRBV15|NA|NA
CATSRSLRGDTQYF
TGTGCCACCAGCAGATCGCTCAGGGGAGATACGCAGTATTTT
>TRBJ1-3|15|TRBV2|NA|NA
CASSEAGNSGNTIYF
TGTGCCAGCAGTGAAGCGGGGAACTCTGGAAACACCATATATTTT
>TRBJ1-4|15|TRBV7-6|NA|NA
CASSLGTLPNEKLFF
TGTGCCAGCAGCTTAGGGACCCTGCCTAATGAAAAACTGTTTTTT
>TRBJ2-7|13|TRBV2|TRBD1|NA
CASGQVTSYEQYF
TGTGCCAGCGGACAGGTTACCTCCTACGAGCAGTACTTC
>TRBJ2-7|14|TRBV28|NA|NA
CASCVGGDSYEQYF
TGTGCCAGTTGCGTCGGTGGGGACTCTTACGAGCAGTACTTC
>TRBJ2-7|13|TRBV5-5|TRBD1|NA
CASSRGQAYEQYF
TGTGCCAGCAGCCGTGGACAGGCCTACGAGCAGTACTTC
>TRBJ2-7|13|TRBV5-1|NA|NA
CASSLPSSYEQYF
TGCGCCAGCAGCCTACCCAGCTCCTACGAGCAGTACTTC
>TRBJ2-1|16|TRBV6-5|NA|NA
CASSYGGWRANNEQFF
TGTGCCAGCAGTTACGGCGGATGGCGGGCCAACAATGAGCAGTTCTTC
>TRBJ2-7|15|TRBV10-1|TRBD2|NA
CASSESVAGGREQYF
TGCGCCAGCAGTGAGTCGGTAGCGGGGGGGCGCGAGCAGTACTTC
>TRBJ2-3|15|TRBV6-5|TRBD2|NA
CASSTTSVSTDTQYF
TGTGCCAGCAGCACGACTAGCGTAAGCACAGATACGCAGTATTTT